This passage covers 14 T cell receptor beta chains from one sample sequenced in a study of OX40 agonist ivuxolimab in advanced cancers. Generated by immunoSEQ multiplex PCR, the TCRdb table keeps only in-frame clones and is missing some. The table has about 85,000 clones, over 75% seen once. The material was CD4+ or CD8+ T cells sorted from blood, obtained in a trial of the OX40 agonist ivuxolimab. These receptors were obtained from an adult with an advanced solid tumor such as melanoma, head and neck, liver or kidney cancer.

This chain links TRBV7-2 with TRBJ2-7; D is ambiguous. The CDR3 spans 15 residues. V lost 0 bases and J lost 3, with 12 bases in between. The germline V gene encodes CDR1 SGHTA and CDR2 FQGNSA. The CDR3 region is CASSLASSTHYEQYF. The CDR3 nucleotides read TGTGCCAGCAGCTTAGCTAGCAGTACGCACTACGAGCAGTACTTC.

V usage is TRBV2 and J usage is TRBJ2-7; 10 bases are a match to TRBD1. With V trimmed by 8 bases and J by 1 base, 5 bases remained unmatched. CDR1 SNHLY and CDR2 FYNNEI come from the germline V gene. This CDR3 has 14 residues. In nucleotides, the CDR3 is TGTGCCAGCGGACGGGACAGGGGTTCCTACGAGCAGTACTTC. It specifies CASGRDRGSYEQYF.

The CDR3 region has the DNA TGTGCCAGACAGGGAAACTACGAGCAGTACTTC. This encodes CARQGNYEQYF. The gene calls are TRBV6-9 and TRBJ2-7; maybe TRBD1 (6 bases). Deletions cut 9 bases from V and 3 bases from J, with 9 bases between. Per germline, CDR1 MNHGY and CDR2 SVAAGI. This CDR3 comprises 11 residues.

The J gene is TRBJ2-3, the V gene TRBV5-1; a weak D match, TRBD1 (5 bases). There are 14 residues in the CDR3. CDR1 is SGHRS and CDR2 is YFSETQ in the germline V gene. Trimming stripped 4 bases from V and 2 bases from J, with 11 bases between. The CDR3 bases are TGCGCCAGCAGCGTGGACATGATCACAGATACGCAGTATTTT. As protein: CASSVDMITDTQYF.

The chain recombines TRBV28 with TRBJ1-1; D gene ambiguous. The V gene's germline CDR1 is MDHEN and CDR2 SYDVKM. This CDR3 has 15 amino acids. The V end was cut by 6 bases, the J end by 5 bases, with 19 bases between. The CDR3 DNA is TGTGCCAGCAGCCCCCCCCGGGGAATGTGGACTGAAGCTTTCTTT. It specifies CASSPPRGMWTEAFF.

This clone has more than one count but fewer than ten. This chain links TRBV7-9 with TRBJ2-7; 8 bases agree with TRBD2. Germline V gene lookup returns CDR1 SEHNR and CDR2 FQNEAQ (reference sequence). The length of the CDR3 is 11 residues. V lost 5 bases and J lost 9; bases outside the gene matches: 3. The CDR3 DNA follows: TGTGCCAGCAGCGCGACTAGCGTGCAGTACTTC. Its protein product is CASSATSVQYF.

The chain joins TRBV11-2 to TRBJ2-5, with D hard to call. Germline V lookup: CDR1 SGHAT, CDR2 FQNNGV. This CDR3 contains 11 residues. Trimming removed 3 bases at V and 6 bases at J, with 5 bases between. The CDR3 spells CASSFSQTQYF. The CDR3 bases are TGTGCCAGCAGCTTTAGTCAGACCCAGTACTTC. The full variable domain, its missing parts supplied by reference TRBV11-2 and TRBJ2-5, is EAGVAQSPRYKIIEKRQSVAFWCNPISGHATLYWYQQILGQGPKLLIQFQNNGVVDDSQLPKDRFSAERLKGVDSTLKIQPAKLEDSAVYLCASSFSQTQYFGPGTRLLVL.

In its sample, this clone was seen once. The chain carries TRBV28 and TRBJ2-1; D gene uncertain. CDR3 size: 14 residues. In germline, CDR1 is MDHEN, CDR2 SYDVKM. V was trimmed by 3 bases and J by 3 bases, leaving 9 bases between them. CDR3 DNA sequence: TGTGCCAGCAGTTTTTTTTTGAACTACAATGAGCAGTTCTTC. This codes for CASSFFLNYNEQFF.

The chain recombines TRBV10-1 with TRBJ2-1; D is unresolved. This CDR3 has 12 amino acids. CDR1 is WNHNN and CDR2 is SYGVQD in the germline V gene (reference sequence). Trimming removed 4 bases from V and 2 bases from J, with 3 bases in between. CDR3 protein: CASSGAYNEQFF. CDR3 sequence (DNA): TGCGCCAGCAGTGGGGCCTACAATGAGCAGTTCTTC.

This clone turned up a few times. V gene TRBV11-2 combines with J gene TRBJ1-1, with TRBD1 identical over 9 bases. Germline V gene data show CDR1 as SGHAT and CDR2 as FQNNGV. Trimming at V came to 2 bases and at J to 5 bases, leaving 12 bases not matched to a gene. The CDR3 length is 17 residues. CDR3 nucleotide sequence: TGTGCCAGCAGCTTAAAGGGACAGGGTGGATCTCGTACTGAAGCTTTCTTT. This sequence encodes CASSLKGQGGSRTEAFF.

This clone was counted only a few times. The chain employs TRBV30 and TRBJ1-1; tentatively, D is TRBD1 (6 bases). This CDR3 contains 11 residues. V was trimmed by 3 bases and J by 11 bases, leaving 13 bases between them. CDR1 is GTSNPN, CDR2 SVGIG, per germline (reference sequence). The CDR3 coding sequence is TGTGCCTGGAGGGCAGGGGAGGCGGCTTTCTTT. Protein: CAWRAGEAAFF. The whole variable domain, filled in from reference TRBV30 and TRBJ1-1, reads SQTIHQWPATLVQPVGSPLSLECTVEGTSNPNLYWYRQAAGRGLQLLFYSVGIGQISSEVPQNLSASRPQDRQFILSSKKLLLSDSGFYLCAWRAGEAAFFGQGTRLTVV.

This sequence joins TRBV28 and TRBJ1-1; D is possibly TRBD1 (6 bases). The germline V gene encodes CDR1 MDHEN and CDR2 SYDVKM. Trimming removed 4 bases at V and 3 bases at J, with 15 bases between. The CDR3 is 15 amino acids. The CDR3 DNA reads TGTGCCAGCAGTTCCCCGACAGGTTTCTACACTGAAGCTTTCTTT. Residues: CASSSPTGFYTEAFF.

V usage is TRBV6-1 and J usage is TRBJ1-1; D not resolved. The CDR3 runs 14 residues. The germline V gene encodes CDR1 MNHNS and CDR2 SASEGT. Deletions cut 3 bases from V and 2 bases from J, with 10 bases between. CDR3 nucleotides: TGTGCCAGCAGTGAGCTTAGTTCAAACACTGAAGCTTTCTTT. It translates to CASSELSSNTEAFF.

CDR3 region: CAIRSLANYEQYF. The CDR3, as DNA: TGTGCCATCAGGTCCCTAGCGAACTACGAGCAGTACTTC. The chain recombines TRBV10-3 with TRBJ2-7; possibly TRBD2 for D (6 bases). The CDR3 contains 13 residues. Germline loops: CDR1 ENHRY, CDR2 SYGVKD. Trimming shortened V by 6 bases and J by 3 bases, and 12 bases separated the two germline ends.